The present TCR beta chain was sequenced within a study of T cell repertoires in cytomegalovirus infection. At the level of the study: Public signatures in TCR beta pointed to CMV infection and matching HLA type. General study points: Ex vivo, HLA-C-restricted CMV-specific TCR beta clonotypes prevailed over the rest of the response.

TCRdb ran MiXCR on the reads and lists one entry per CDR3 protein. This table holds about 530,000 distinct CDR3 sequences, roughly 29% found once. Note on this clonotype: The antigen remains undetermined.

The V end was cut by 6 bases, the J end by 2 bases, with 16 bases between. CDR3 length equals 15 residues. Looked up from germline, CDR1 is WNHNN and CDR2 is SYGVQD (reference sequence). Sequenced material: PBMCs. The TCR sequence derives from a human donor in good health (CMV status not recorded). Some clones in this sample may be carry-over from other donors' samples. V is TRBV10-1 and J is TRBJ1-1; perhaps TRBD1 as D (6 bases). CDR3 DNA sequence: TGCGCCAGCAGCCGCACACGAGGGGGTAACACTGAAGCTTTCTTT. Protein product: CASSRTRGGNTEAFF.